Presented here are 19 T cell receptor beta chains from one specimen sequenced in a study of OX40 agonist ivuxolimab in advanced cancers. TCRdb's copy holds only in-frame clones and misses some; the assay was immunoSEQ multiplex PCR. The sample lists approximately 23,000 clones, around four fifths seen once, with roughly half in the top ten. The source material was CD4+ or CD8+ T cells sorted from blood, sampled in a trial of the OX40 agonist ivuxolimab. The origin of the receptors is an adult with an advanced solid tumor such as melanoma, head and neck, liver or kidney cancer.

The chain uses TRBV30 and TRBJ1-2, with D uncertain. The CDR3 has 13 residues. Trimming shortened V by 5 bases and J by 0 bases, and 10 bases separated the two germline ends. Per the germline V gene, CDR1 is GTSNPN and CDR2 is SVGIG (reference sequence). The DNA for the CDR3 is TGTGCCTGGCAGGCAGTAGCTAACTATGGCTACACCTTC. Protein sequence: CAWQAVANYGYTF.

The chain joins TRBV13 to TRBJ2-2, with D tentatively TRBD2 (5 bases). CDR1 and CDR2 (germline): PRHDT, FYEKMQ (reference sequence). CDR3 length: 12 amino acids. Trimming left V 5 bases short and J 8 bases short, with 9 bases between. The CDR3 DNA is TGTGCCAGCAGCGTTAGCGCGGGGGAGCTGTTTTTT. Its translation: CASSVSAGELFF.

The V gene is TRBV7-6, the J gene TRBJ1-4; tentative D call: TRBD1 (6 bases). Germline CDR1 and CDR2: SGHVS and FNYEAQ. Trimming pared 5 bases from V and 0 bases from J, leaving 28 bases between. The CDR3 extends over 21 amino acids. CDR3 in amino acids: CASSPTDGQLSKWATNEKLFF. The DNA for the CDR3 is TGTGCCAGCAGCCCAACGGACGGACAGTTAAGCAAATGGGCAACTAATGAAAAACTGTTTTTT.

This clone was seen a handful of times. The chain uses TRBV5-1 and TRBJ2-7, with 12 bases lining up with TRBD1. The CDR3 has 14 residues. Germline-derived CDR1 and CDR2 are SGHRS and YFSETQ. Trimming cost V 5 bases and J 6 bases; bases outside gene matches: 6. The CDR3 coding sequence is TGCGCCAGCAGGCCGGGACAGGGGGCTCTCGAGCAGTACTTC. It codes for CASRPGQGALEQYF.

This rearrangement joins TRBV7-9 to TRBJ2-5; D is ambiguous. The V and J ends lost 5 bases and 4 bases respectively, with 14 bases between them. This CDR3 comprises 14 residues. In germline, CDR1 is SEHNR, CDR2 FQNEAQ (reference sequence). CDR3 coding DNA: TGTGCCAGCAGCCAGTCCGAGTGGCGAGAGACCCAGTACTTC. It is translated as CASSQSEWRETQYF.

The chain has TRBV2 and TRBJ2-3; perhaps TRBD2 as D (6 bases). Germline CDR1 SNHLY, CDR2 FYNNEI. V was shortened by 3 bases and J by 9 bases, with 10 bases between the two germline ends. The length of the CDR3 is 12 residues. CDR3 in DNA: TGTGCCAGCAGTGAGTGGCGGGACACGCAGTATTTT. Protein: CASSEWRDTQYF.

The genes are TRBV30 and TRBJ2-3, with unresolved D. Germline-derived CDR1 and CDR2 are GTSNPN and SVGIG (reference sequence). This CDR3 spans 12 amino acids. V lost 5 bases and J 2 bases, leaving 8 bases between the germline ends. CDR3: CAWATNTDTQYF. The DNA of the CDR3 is TGTGCCTGGGCTACGAACACAGATACGCAGTATTTT.

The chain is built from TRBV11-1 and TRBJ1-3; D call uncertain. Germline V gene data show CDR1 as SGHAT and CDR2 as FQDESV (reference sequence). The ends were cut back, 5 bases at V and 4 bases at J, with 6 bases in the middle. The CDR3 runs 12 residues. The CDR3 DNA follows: TGTGCCAGCAGCCCCGACGGAAACACCATATATTTT. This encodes CASSPDGNTIYF.

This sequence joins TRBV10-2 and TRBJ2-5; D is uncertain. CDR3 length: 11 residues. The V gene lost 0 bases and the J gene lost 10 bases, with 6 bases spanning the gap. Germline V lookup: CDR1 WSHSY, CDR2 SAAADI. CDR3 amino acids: CASSESPNQYF. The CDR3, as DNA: TGCGCCAGCAGTGAGTCTCCTAACCAGTACTTC.

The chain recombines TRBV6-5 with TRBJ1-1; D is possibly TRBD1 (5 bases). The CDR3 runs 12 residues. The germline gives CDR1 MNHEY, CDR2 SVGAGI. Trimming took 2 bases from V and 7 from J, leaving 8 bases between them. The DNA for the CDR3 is TGTGCCAGCAGTTACGGGCAGGGTGAAGCTTTCTTT. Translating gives CASSYGQGEAFF.

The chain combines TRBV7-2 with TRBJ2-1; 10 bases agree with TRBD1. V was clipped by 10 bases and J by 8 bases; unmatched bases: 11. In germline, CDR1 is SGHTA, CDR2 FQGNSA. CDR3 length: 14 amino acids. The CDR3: CAIPQTGGAYEQFF. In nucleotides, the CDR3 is TGTGCCATACCACAGACAGGGGGCGCGTATGAGCAGTTCTTC.

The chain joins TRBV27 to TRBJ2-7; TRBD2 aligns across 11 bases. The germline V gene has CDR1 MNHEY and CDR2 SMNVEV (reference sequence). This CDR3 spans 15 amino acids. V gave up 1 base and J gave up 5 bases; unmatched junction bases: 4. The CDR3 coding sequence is TGTGCCAGCAGTTTATTCCCTAGCGGGGGGAACGAGCAGTACTTC. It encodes CASSLFPSGGNEQYF.

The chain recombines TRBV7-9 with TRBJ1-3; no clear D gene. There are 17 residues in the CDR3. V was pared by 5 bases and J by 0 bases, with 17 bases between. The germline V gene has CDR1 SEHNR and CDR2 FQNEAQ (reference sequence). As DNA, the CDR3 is TGTGCCAGCAGCCCCCGTATAGCATCCGGCTCTGGAAACACCATATATTTT. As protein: CASSPRIASGSGNTIYF. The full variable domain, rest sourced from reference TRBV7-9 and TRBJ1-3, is DTGVSQNPRHKITKRGQNVTFRCDPISEHNRLYWYRQTLGQGPEFLTYFQNEAQLEKSRLLSDRFSAERPKGSFSTLEIQRTEQGDSAMYLCASSPRIASGSGNTIYFGEGSWLTVV.

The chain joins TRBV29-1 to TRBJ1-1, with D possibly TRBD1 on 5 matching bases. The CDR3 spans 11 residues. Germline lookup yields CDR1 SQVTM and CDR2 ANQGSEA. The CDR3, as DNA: TGCAGGGACGGGACGGGAACTGAAGCTTTCTTT. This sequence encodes CRDGTGTEAFF.

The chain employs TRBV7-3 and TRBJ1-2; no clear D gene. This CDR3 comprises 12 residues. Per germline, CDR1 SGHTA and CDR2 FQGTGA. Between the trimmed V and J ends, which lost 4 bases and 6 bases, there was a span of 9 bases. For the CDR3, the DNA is TGTGCCAGCAGCTCGGGAAAGAATGGCTACACCTTC. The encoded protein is CASSSGKNGYTF.

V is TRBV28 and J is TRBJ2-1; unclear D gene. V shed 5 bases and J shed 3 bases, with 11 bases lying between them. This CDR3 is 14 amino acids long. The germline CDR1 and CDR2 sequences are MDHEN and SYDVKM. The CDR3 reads CASSLPDGYNEQFF. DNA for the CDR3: TGTGCCAGCAGTCTACCCGACGGCTACAATGAGCAGTTCTTC.

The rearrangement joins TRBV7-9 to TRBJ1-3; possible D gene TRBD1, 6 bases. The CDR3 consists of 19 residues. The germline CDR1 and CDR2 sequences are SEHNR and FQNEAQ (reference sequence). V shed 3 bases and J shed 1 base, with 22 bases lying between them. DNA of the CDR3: TGTGCCAGCAGCTTCTTGGTGTTGGGTAAAGACAGGTCTGGAAACACCATATATTTT. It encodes CASSFLVLGKDRSGNTIYF.

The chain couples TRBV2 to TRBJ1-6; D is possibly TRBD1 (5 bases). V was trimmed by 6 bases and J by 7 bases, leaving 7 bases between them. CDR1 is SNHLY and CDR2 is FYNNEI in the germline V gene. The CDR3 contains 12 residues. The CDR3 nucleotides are TGTGCCAGCAGAGCAGGGAATTCACCCCTCCACTTT. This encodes CASRAGNSPLHF.

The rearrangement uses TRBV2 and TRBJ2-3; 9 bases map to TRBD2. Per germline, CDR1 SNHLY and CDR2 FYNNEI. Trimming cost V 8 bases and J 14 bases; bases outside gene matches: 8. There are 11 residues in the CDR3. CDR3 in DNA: TGTGCCAGCCAATCCGGGACTAGCCTGTATTTT. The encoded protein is CASQSGTSLYF.